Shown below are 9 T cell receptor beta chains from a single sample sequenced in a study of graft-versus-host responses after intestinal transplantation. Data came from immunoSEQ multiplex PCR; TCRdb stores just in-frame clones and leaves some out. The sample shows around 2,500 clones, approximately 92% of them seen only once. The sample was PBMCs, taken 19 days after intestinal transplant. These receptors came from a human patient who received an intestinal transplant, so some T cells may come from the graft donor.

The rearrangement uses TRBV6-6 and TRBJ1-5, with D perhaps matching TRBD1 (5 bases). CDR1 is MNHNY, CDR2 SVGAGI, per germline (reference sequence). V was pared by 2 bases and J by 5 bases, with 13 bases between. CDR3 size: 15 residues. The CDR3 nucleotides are TGTGCCAGCAGTTACGCAGACCCGGGGGATCAGCCCCAGCATTTT. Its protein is CASSYADPGDQPQHF.

The CDR3 spells CASSLAEGTDTQYF. The CDR3 DNA reads as TGTGCCAGCTCCCTAGCGGAGGGCACAGATACGCAGTATTTT. The chain is built from TRBV6-6 and TRBJ2-3, with 7 bases identical to TRBD2. The CDR3 is made up of 14 amino acids. The germline CDR1 and CDR2 sequences are MNHNY and SVGAGI (reference sequence). V lost 8 bases, J lost 1 base, and 6 bases stayed unmatched.

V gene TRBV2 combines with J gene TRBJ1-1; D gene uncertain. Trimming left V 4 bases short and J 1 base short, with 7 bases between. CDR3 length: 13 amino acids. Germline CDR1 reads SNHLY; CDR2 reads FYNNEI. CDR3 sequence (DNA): TGTGCCAGCAGTGGGCGACAGAACACTGAAGCTTTCTTT. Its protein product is CASSGRQNTEAFF.

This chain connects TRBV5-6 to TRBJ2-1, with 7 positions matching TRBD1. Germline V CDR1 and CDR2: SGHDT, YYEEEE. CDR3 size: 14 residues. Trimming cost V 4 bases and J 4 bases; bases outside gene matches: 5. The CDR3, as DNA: TGTGCCAGCAGCATGACAGGGTTTTACAATGAGCAGTTCTTC. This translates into CASSMTGFYNEQFF.

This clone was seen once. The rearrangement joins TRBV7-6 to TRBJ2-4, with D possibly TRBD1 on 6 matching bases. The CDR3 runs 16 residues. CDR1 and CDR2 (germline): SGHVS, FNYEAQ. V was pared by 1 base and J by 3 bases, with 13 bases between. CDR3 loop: CASSLGGTSVKNIQYF. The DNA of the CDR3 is TGTGCCAGCAGCTTAGGTGGGACATCTGTCAAAAACATTCAGTACTTC.

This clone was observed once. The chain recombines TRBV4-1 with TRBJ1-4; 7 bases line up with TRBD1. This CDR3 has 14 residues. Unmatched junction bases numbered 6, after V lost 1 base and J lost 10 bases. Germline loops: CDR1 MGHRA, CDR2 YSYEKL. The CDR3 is CASSQAQGGGKLFF. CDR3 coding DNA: TGCGCCAGCAGCCAAGCCCAGGGGGGAGGAAAACTGTTTTTT.

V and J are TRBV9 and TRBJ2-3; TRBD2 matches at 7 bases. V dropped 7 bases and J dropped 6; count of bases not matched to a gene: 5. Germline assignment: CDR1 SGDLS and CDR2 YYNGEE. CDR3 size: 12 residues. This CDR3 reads CASGGEYDTQYF. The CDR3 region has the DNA TGTGCCAGCGGGGGGGAGTACGATACGCAGTATTTT. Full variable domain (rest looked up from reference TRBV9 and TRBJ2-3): DSGVTQTPKHLITATGQRVTLRCSPRSGDLSVYWYQQSLDQGLQFLIQYYNGEERAKGNILERFSAQQFPDLHSELNLSSLELGDSALYFCASGGEYDTQYFGPGTRLTVL.

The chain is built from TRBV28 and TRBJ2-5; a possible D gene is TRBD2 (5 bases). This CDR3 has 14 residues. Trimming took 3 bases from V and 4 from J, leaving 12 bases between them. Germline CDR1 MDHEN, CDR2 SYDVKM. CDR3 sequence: CASSLVPSGETQYF. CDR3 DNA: TGTGCCAGCAGTTTGGTTCCGAGCGGAGAGACCCAGTACTTC.

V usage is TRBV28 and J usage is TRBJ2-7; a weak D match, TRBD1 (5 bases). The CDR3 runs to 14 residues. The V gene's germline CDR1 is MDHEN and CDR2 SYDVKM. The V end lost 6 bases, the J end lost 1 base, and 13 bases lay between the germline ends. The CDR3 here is CASRKVQDSYEQYF. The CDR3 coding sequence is TGTGCCAGCAGAAAAGTACAGGATTCCTACGAGCAGTACTTC.